This TCR beta chain was recorded in a study of CD8 T cells in ankylosing spondylitis. Libraries of TCR beta came from quantitative 5'-RACE with molecular barcodes. Each CDR3 protein gets one entry after TCRdb re-called the 5' RACE reads with MiXCR. The sample consists of about 52,000 distinct CDR3 sequences, approximately 7% of them appearing once. This clonotype was counted many times. As yet, its antigen is unknown. CDR1 and CDR2 from the germline V gene are KGHDR and SFDVKD. CDR3 length: 13 amino acids. The V and J ends lost 10 bases and 0 bases respectively, with 8 bases between them. Study observations and caveats: Seven to nine highly homologous variants made up a TCR beta motif, and this motif appeared characteristic of ankylosing spondylitis blood. Reportedly, significant enrichment of disease-linked clones occurred in matched ankylosing spondylitis synovial fluid. Clones linked with disease were CD8+ and fairly uncommon in the peripheral blood.

The clonotype was recovered from a female donor with ankylosing spondylitis or in good health (not recorded which). The chain recombines TRBV24-1 with TRBJ2-2; D may be TRBD2 (6 bases). The specimen was blood, either unsorted or a sorted T cell fraction (not recorded which). The CDR3 DNA is TGTGCCACGGGCGGGGCGAACACCGGGGAGCTGTTTTTT. It codes for CATGGANTGELFF.